This TCR beta chain is from a study of identical twins. General study findings and limits: Abundant beta clonotypes from cord blood had fewer insertions, unlike memory repertoires, which showed none. Rather than following the same donors, the conclusions depended on cross-sectional statistical analysis. Models underpredicted monozygotic twin sharing of out-of-frame TCR alpha.

Healthy Caucasians made up all donors. MiXCR, applied by TCRdb to the 5' RACE reads, yields one record per CDR3 protein. Of 250,000 to 350,000 distinct CDR3 sequences in the sample, around 8.8% were seen once. There are many counts of this clonotype. The target antigen is unknown. The same specimen was also included in a second study, on yellow fever vaccine responses in identical twins.

The source is a woman aged 18-29 years in good health. Sequences were obtained from memory (CD45RO+) T cells sorted from blood.

DNA for the CDR3: TGTGCCAGCAGCTCCGCCGGGACAGGGGCTTACACCTTC. As protein: CASSSAGTGAYTF. The V call is TRBV7-9, the J call TRBJ1-2; the match to TRBD1 covers 10 bases. Germline CDR1 is SEHNR and CDR2 is FQNEAQ (reference sequence). The ends lost 4 bases at V and 11 bases at J; junction bases unmatched: 7. This CDR3 spans 13 amino acids.